These 22 T cell receptor beta chains share one sample of origin, sequenced in a study of PD-L1 blockade in urothelial cancer. Some clones are missing from TCRdb's copy, which holds only in-frame ones; the method was immunoSEQ multiplex PCR. The table has 600 to 800 clones, approximately 40% seen once. The source material was tumor tissue, sampled before atezolizumab (anti-PD-L1) treatment. The source is an elderly woman with urothelial cancer.

The gene calls are TRBV18 and TRBJ1-1, with unresolved D. Germline lookup yields CDR1 KGHSH and CDR2 LQKENI. V was trimmed by 0 bases and J by 3 bases, leaving 8 bases between them. There are 14 residues in the CDR3. CDR3 coding DNA: TGTGCCAGCTCACCACCTAGCCGGGACACTGAAGCTTTCTTT. As protein: CASSPPSRDTEAFF. The full variable domain, in which reference TRBV18 and TRBJ1-1 provide the parts outside the CDR3, is NAGVMQNPRHLVRRRGQEARLRCSPMKGHSHVYWYRQLPEEGLKFMVYLQKENIIDESGMPKERFSAEFPKEGPSILRIQQVVRGDSAAYFCASSPPSRDTEAFFGQGTRLTVV.

V is TRBV29-1 and J is TRBJ1-5; D is perhaps TRBD1 (5 bases). CDR1 SQVTM and CDR2 ANQGSEA come from the germline V gene. The V gene lost 5 bases and the J gene lost 0 bases, with 14 bases spanning the gap. This CDR3 has 15 amino acids. The CDR3 sequence: CSVRTGGDSNQPQHF. CDR3 DNA sequence: TGCAGCGTTCGGACGGGGGGGGATAGCAATCAGCCCCAGCATTTT.

This chain connects TRBV9 to TRBJ1-3; 8 bases are a match to TRBD1. The germline gives CDR1 SGDLS, CDR2 YYNGEE. The ends lost 9 bases at V and 1 base at J; junction bases unmatched: 9. There are 15 residues in the CDR3. CDR3 DNA sequence: TGTGCCATCCTGATCAGGGGGCATTCTGGAAACACCATATATTTT. Translating gives CAILIRGHSGNTIYF.

V gene TRBV9 combines with J gene TRBJ2-3; possible D gene TRBD2, 6 bases. The CDR3 runs to 15 residues. Trimming left V 3 bases short and J 0 bases short, with 11 bases between. Germline CDR1 and CDR2: SGDLS and YYNGEE. The CDR3: CASSAAGYSTDTQYF. The CDR3 DNA is TGTGCCAGCAGCGCGGCGGGGTATAGCACAGATACGCAGTATTTT. Full variable domain (rest looked up from reference TRBV9 and TRBJ2-3): DSGVTQTPKHLITATGQRVTLRCSPRSGDLSVYWYQQSLDQGLQFLIQYYNGEERAKGNILERFSAQQFPDLHSELNLSSLELGDSALYFCASSAAGYSTDTQYFGPGTRLTVL.

The chain combines TRBV30 with TRBJ1-2; possible D gene TRBD1, 6 bases. Germline V lookup: CDR1 GTSNPN, CDR2 SVGIG (reference sequence). Between the trimmed V and J ends, which lost 3 bases and 6 bases, there was a span of 17 bases. The CDR3 consists of 14 residues. CDR3 sequence: CAWRSGQGIHGYTF. In DNA, the CDR3 is TGTGCCTGGAGATCCGGGCAGGGGATCCATGGCTACACCTTC.

The rearrangement joins TRBV9 to TRBJ2-7, with D unresolved. V lost 6 bases to trimming and J lost 2 bases, with 15 bases between them. This CDR3 has 14 residues. The germline gives CDR1 SGDLS, CDR2 YYNGEE. The CDR3 protein is CASNLTPPAYEQYF. In DNA form, the CDR3 reads TGTGCCAGCAACCTGACACCGCCGGCCTACGAGCAGTACTTC.

The V and J genes are TRBV6-8 and TRBJ2-1, with a tentative D call TRBD1 (6 bases). Germline loops: CDR1 MNHGY, CDR2 SAAAGT. With 5 bases removed from V and 7 bases from J, the gap between germline ends came to 18 bases. The length of the CDR3 is 15 residues. The CDR3 region has the DNA TGTGCCAGCAGTAGAAGCACAGGGATCACGAATGAGCAGTTCTTC. Translation gives CASSRSTGITNEQFF.

This clone is labeled large. The rearrangement uses TRBV6-8 and TRBJ2-1; D gene ambiguous. Looked up from germline, CDR1 is MNHGY and CDR2 is SAAAGT. CDR3 length equals 15 residues. V was trimmed by 4 bases and J by 6 bases, leaving 16 bases between them. For the CDR3, the DNA is TGTGCCAGCAGTTTTTCGCTAGGAAATGGCAATGAGCAGTTCTTC. Translated, it gives CASSFSLGNGNEQFF.

This clone was picked up a small number of times. The J gene is TRBJ1-5, the V gene TRBV7-1; 9 bases map to TRBD1. TRBV7-1 has ORF status, its function being uncertain. Trimming at V came to 5 bases and at J to 2 bases, leaving 1 base not matched to a gene. CDR3 length: 14 amino acids. CDR3 sequence (DNA): TGTGCCAGCAGCCGGGACAGGGGCAATCAGCCCCAGCATTTT. Translating it yields CASSRDRGNQPQHF.

This clone is labeled as large (0.1 to 1%). The genes are TRBV9 and TRBJ1-1; TRBD1 is a possible D gene (5 bases). The CDR3 extends over 14 amino acids. Germline-derived CDR1 and CDR2 are SGDLS and YYNGEE. V was shortened by 3 bases and J by 6 bases, with 15 bases between the two germline ends. CDR3 sequence (DNA): TGTGCCAGCAGCGGCCAGGGTCCGGCCTCTGAAGCTTTCTTT. This encodes CASSGQGPASEAFF.

This clone occurred once. The rearrangement links TRBV19 to TRBJ2-5, with 11 bases matching TRBD2. This CDR3 spans 15 amino acids. Germline lookup yields CDR1 LNHDA and CDR2 SQIVND (reference sequence). V was clipped by 5 bases and J by 4 bases; unmatched bases: 6. This chain's CDR3 is CASSGKGLAGETQYF. For the CDR3, the DNA is TGTGCCAGTAGTGGAAAAGGACTAGCGGGAGAGACCCAGTACTTC. The whole variable domain, remainder taken from reference TRBV19 and TRBJ2-5, is DGGITQSPKYLFRKEGQNVTLSCEQNLNHDAMYWYRQDPGQGLRLIYYSQIVNDFQKGDIAEGYSVSREKKESFPLTVTSAQKNPTAFYLCASSGKGLAGETQYFGPGTRLLVL.

This clone is deemed large. The chain has TRBV9 and TRBJ1-3; D unresolved. CDR3 length: 15 amino acids. CDR1 is SGDLS and CDR2 is YYNGEE in the germline V gene. The germline V and J ends were trimmed by 5 bases and 4 bases, with 16 bases remaining between them. The DNA for the CDR3 is TGTGCCAGCAGTGTGGGCCACAGAGGAGGAAACACCATATATTTT. This sequence encodes CASSVGHRGGNTIYF.

The chain combines TRBV28 with TRBJ1-4; D unresolved. Per germline, CDR1 MDHEN and CDR2 SYDVKM. The CDR3 spans 14 residues. Trimming shortened V by 5 bases and J by 7 bases, and 14 bases separated the two germline ends. Written as DNA, the CDR3 is TGTGCCAGCAGTCCACCCGGAGGGAGTGAAAAACTGTTTTTT. Protein product: CASSPPGGSEKLFF.

The chain links TRBV6-8 to TRBJ1-5; D gene uncertain. Germline V gene data show CDR1 as MNHGY and CDR2 as SAAAGT. Trimming cost V 6 bases and J 2 bases, with 8 bases left between them. There are 13 residues in the CDR3. The CDR3 protein is CASSTRGNQPQHF. CDR3 in DNA: TGTGCCAGCAGCACCAGAGGCAATCAGCCCCAGCATTTT.

A few counts support this clone. The V and J genes are TRBV9 and TRBJ2-7; D remains unclear. Trimming left V 2 bases short and J 2 bases short, with 11 bases between. The CDR3 is 14 residues long. Germline assignment: CDR1 SGDLS and CDR2 YYNGEE. The CDR3 DNA reads as TGTGCCAGCAGCGTTAGTACAGTTACCTACGAGCAGTACTTC. It yields the protein CASSVSTVTYEQYF.

The CDR3 region is CASSPRQGNSNQPQHF. CDR3 coding DNA: TGTGCCAGTAGCCCCCGACAGGGGAATAGCAATCAGCCCCAGCATTTT. The rearrangement joins TRBV19 to TRBJ1-5; 8 bases map to TRBD1. Germline CDR1 LNHDA, CDR2 SQIVND (reference sequence). This CDR3 contains 16 residues. Losses at the gene ends were 6 bases for V and 0 bases for J; bases not matched to a gene: 7.

This clone turned up a few times. The chain has TRBV28 and TRBJ2-7, with D uncertain. Trimming shortened V by 5 bases and J by 6 bases, and 14 bases separated the two germline ends. CDR3 length: 13 residues. Germline V gene sequence: CDR1 MDHEN, CDR2 SYDVKM. CDR3 amino acids: CASSAGAPGEQYF. The CDR3 DNA is TGTGCCAGCAGTGCCGGAGCGCCGGGCGAGCAGTACTTC.

V is TRBV29-1 and J is TRBJ2-1; 7 bases fit TRBD1. V gave up 5 bases and J gave up 6 bases; unmatched junction bases: 4. The germline CDR1 and CDR2 sequences are SQVTM and ANQGSEA. This CDR3 spans 12 amino acids. CDR3 sequence reads: CSVPGQTNEQFF. For the CDR3, the DNA is TGCAGCGTTCCGGGACAGACCAATGAGCAGTTCTTC.

V usage is TRBV29-1 and J usage is TRBJ1-2, with 9 bases lining up with TRBD1. Germline V gene sequence: CDR1 SQVTM, CDR2 ANQGSEA. Trimming at V came to 1 base and at J to 8 bases, leaving 5 bases not matched to a gene. CDR3 length: 13 residues. The CDR3 region has the DNA TGCAGCGTTGAAGGGGACAGGGAGGACGGCTACACCTTC. Translated: CSVEGDREDGYTF.

This clone appeared a few times. The CDR3 nucleotides are TGTGCCTGGAGTGCCCTGATAGACAATCAGCCCCAGCATTTT. Translating it yields CAWSALIDNQPQHF. The V gene is TRBV30, the J gene TRBJ1-5; unclear D gene. The CDR3 runs to 14 residues. Germline assignment: CDR1 GTSNPN and CDR2 SVGIG (reference sequence). Trimming took 1 base from V and 3 from J, leaving 10 bases between them.

This clone was counted between two and nine times. The chain employs TRBV1 and TRBJ2-7; the table's D gene call, TRBD1, was not cross checked with the DNA. TRBV1 is a known pseudogene. This CDR3 region has 14 residues. CDR3 in DNA: TGCGCCAGCAGCCAAGGGGACAGGGGGTACGAGCAGTACTTC. Translation: CASSQGDRGYEQYF.

The table lists this clone with a few counts. This chain links TRBV28 with TRBJ1-1; possibly TRBD1 for D (5 bases). The V end was cut by 3 bases, the J end by 11 bases, with 16 bases between. The CDR3 covers 13 residues. CDR1 and CDR2 (germline): MDHEN, SYDVKM. The CDR3 loop reads CASSLGQLRKAFF. The CDR3 DNA sequence: TGTGCCAGCAGTTTGGGGCAGTTAAGGAAGGCTTTCTTT. The complete variable domain, with remaining parts taken from reference TRBV28 and TRBJ1-1, reads DVKVTQSSRYLVKRTGEKVFLECVQDMDHENMFWYRQDPGLGLRLIYFSYDVKMKEKGDIPEGYSVSREKKERFSLILESASTNQTSMYLCASSLGQLRKAFFGQGTRLTVV.